The 32 T cell receptor beta chains presented below share a single source sample, sequenced in a study of yellow fever vaccine responses in identical twins (dated by TCRdb to the late 2010s). To prepare the library, RT-PCR was applied. The instrument given in TCRdb is Illumina HiSeq 2500. Starting from the raw public reads, TCRdb applied fastp trimming at Q25, assembled clones with MiXCR and retained in-frame beta chains. Identical CDR3 protein sequences are pooled into one entry, listed with their most common genes and DNA. This sample lists about 34,000 distinct CDR3 sequences; 45% to 65% were detected once. The ten top clones hold about 4.6% of the sample. The sequencing here drew on T cells from blood (PBMCs), unsorted or a sorted subset (not recorded which), taken before or after yellow fever vaccination (not recorded which). The origin of the receptors is a woman between 18 and 30 years old who received the yellow fever vaccine. Donor details come from another sample of the same person, matched by shared clones.

This clonotype was counted once. CDR3 in amino acids: CASSLDPSAGELFF. The CDR3 DNA is TGTGCCAGCTCACTCGACCCGTCCGCCGGGGAGCTGTTTTTT. The chain uses TRBV18 and TRBJ2-2, with D unresolved. Germline V gene data show CDR1 as KGHSH and CDR2 as LQKENI. V lost 4 bases to trimming and J lost 6 bases, with 12 bases between them. There are 14 residues in the CDR3.

The rearrangement links TRBV20-1 to TRBJ1-1, with TRBD1 matching 7 bases. Germline V gives CDR1 DFQATT, CDR2 SNEGSKA (reference sequence). V shed 4 bases and J 8 bases; nucleotides not matched to a gene: 7. The CDR3 is 12 amino acids. As DNA, the CDR3 is TGCAGTGCTAACAAGGACAGGTTCGAAGCTTTCTTT. Amino acid sequence: CSANKDRFEAFF.

DNA for the CDR3: TGTGCCAGCAGCATAAAATCCGGGACTAGCTCCTACAATGAGCAGTTCTTC. This sequence encodes CASSIKSGTSSYNEQFF. V and J are TRBV7-3 and TRBJ2-1; 8 bases are a match to TRBD2. This CDR3 region has 17 residues. Germline CDR1 and CDR2: SGHTA and FQGTGA. With 5 bases clipped from V and 0 bases from J, the junction kept 9 bases outside the gene matches.

The gene calls are TRBV11-1 and TRBJ2-1; 10 bases align to TRBD1. The CDR3 extends over 16 amino acids. The ends lost 5 bases at V and 6 bases at J; junction bases unmatched: 10. From germline, CDR1 is SGHAT and CDR2 FQDESV (reference sequence). CDR3 in DNA: TGTGCCAGCAGCCCTGTGGGGGACAGGGGTCCCAATGAGCAGTTCTTC. Translating gives CASSPVGDRGPNEQFF.

V is TRBV29-1 and J is TRBJ2-1; no definite D call. Trimming took 7 bases from V and 10 from J, leaving 11 bases between them. Per the germline V gene, CDR1 is SQVTM and CDR2 is ANQGSEA. The CDR3 has 10 residues. CDR3 loop: CSARNTEQFF. In DNA, the CDR3 is TGCAGCGCTCGGAACACCGAGCAGTTCTTC.

This clonotype was observed a few times. The chain uses TRBV11-1 and TRBJ1-3, with 9 bases that match TRBD1. This CDR3 comprises 16 residues. The V gene end was trimmed by 5 bases and the J gene end by 4 bases; junction bases not matched to a gene: 9. Germline V gene data show CDR1 as SGHAT and CDR2 as FQDESV (reference sequence). The CDR3 bases are TGTGCCAGCAGCGCGACCGGGACAGGGAAAGGAAACACCATATATTTT. It codes for CASSATGTGKGNTIYF.

This chain uses TRBV4-2 with TRBJ1-6, with D hard to call. Trimming cost V 5 bases and J 0 bases, with 2 bases left between them. The CDR3 is made up of 13 amino acids. Per germline, CDR1 LGHNA and CDR2 YNFKEQ. The CDR3 DNA is TGTGCCAGCAGCGACTCCTATAATTCACCCCTCCACTTT. Translated, it gives CASSDSYNSPLHF.

The chain recombines TRBV27 with TRBJ1-1, with D unresolved. Trimming shortened V by 5 bases and J by 2 bases, and 12 bases separated the two germline ends. This CDR3 has 14 amino acids. The germline gives CDR1 MNHEY, CDR2 SMNVEV (reference sequence). Here the CDR3 reads CASSAPGFNTEAFF. In DNA, the CDR3 is TGTGCCAGCAGTGCCCCGGGTTTCAACACTGAAGCTTTCTTT.

The chain has TRBV6-1 and TRBJ2-1, with 7 bases aligning to TRBD2. V was clipped by 6 bases and J by 0 bases; unmatched bases: 8. Germline V gene data show CDR1 as MNHNS and CDR2 as SASEGT. CDR3 length: 16 amino acids. CDR3 sequence: CASSPRRESSYNEQFF. As DNA, the CDR3 is TGTGCCAGCAGCCCACGGCGGGAGAGCTCCTACAATGAGCAGTTCTTC.

This sequence joins TRBV2 and TRBJ2-5, with a tentative D call TRBD1 (6 bases). Germline CDR1 reads SNHLY; CDR2 reads FYNNEI. This CDR3 is 13 amino acids long. V lost 5 bases and J lost 5, with 12 bases in between. CDR3 sequence (DNA): TGTGCCAGCAGTACACAGGGTTTCGAGACCCAGTACTTC. It is translated as CASSTQGFETQYF.

The table lists this clonotype with a few counts. One end of the junction fails to match germline, which may point to a read error. V is TRBV4-3 and J is TRBJ2-3; D gene ambiguous. There are 16 residues in the CDR3. CDR1 is LGHNA, CDR2 YSLEER, per germline. The CDR3 nucleotides are TGCGCCAGCAGCCAAGATCCCCCCCTTAGCAGAGATACGCAGTATTTT. Its translation is CASSQDPPLSRDTQYF.

The sample holds a few counts of this clonotype. The chain employs TRBV27 and TRBJ2-3; weak D call: TRBD2 (5 bases). The CDR3 runs 14 residues. Germline V gives CDR1 MNHEY, CDR2 SMNVEV (reference sequence). Trimming left V 5 bases short and J 1 base short, with 10 bases between. CDR3 protein: CASSELVGTDTQYF. CDR3 bases: TGTGCCAGCAGTGAACTAGTGGGCACAGATACGCAGTATTTT.

This clonotype has more than one count but fewer than ten. This chain connects TRBV29-1 to TRBJ2-1; D is possibly TRBD2 (5 bases). Germline V gene sequence: CDR1 SQVTM, CDR2 ANQGSEA. V was trimmed by 6 bases and J by 8 bases, leaving 17 bases between them. This CDR3 is 13 amino acids long. CDR3 amino acids: CSVFPGFSDEQFF. CDR3 DNA sequence: TGCAGCGTATTCCCAGGATTTAGCGATGAGCAGTTCTTC.

This clonotype was seen a handful of times. The chain is built from TRBV7-9 and TRBJ2-3; a weak D match, TRBD1 (5 bases). The CDR3 covers 15 residues. V gave up 5 bases and J gave up 5 bases, with 17 bases separating them. Per germline, CDR1 SEHNR and CDR2 FQNEAQ (reference sequence). The CDR3 reads CASSPNRFSGDTQYF. The CDR3 DNA is TGTGCCAGCAGCCCTAACAGGTTTAGTGGAGATACGCAGTATTTT.

The chain couples TRBV12-3 or TRBV12-4 to TRBJ2-7; 10 bases match TRBD1. This CDR3 spans 16 amino acids. The V gene end was trimmed by 6 bases and the J gene end by 9 bases; junction bases not matched to a gene: 17. Here the CDR3 reads CASSLSLGQGSFGQYF. The CDR3 DNA is TGTGCCAGCAGCTTATCCCTGGGACAGGGGTCTTTTGGGCAGTACTTC.

The CDR3 region is CASSLFSRVSSYNEQFF. The CDR3 DNA reads TGTGCCAGCAGCTTGTTCTCGCGGGTGAGCTCCTACAATGAGCAGTTCTTC. The rearrangement links TRBV11-3 to TRBJ2-1; D possibly corresponds to TRBD2 (5 bases). The V gene's germline CDR1 is SGHNT and CDR2 YENEEA. V was cut by 3 bases and J by 0 bases, with 15 bases left in between. The CDR3 runs 17 residues.

The chain recombines TRBV29-1 with TRBJ2-7, with a possible D match to TRBD2 (5 bases). The CDR3 has 14 amino acids. Germline V gene lookup returns CDR1 SQVTM and CDR2 ANQGSEA. The V end was cut by 6 bases, the J end by 0 bases, with 15 bases between. The CDR3 loop reads CSVRPGIHSYEQYF. In DNA, the CDR3 is TGCAGCGTCCGACCGGGGATCCACTCCTACGAGCAGTACTTC.

V and J are TRBV12-3 or TRBV12-4 and TRBJ2-1; D call uncertain. Trimming removed 4 bases at V and 10 bases at J, with 14 bases between. CDR3 size: 13 residues. DNA of the CDR3: TGTGCCAGCAGTTCCTCAGCACCAAGGGAGCAGTTCTTC. This codes for CASSSSAPREQFF.

The chain carries TRBV3-1 and TRBJ2-5; the D gene is possibly TRBD2 (5 bases). Between the trimmed V and J ends, which lost 6 bases and 2 bases, there was a span of 13 bases. Germline V lookup: CDR1 LGHDT, CDR2 YNNKEL (reference sequence). The CDR3 has 14 amino acids. CDR3 nucleotides: TGTGCCAGCAGTCATATAACTAGGCAAGAGACCCAGTACTTC. As protein: CASSHITRQETQYF.

The CDR3 bases are TGTGCCAGCAGCTGGGGGGTTCCCGTAGCCGGGGAGCTGTTTTTT. Residues: CASSWGVPVAGELFF. The rearrangement uses TRBV5-6 and TRBJ2-2; D might be TRBD2 (6 bases). V was cut by 3 bases and J by 6 bases, with 15 bases left in between. The CDR3 consists of 15 residues. Germline V gives CDR1 SGHDT, CDR2 YYEEEE.

This sequence joins TRBV7-3 and TRBJ2-2; D not certain. Per germline, CDR1 SGHTA and CDR2 FQGTGA. Trimming pared 0 bases from V and 4 bases from J, leaving 12 bases between. The CDR3 loop spans 16 amino acids. CDR3 sequence: CASSLTKDPGTGELFF. The CDR3 DNA follows: TGTGCCAGCAGCTTAACCAAGGACCCAGGCACCGGGGAGCTGTTTTTT.

This chain links TRBV10-3 with TRBJ2-1; possibly TRBD2 for D (6 bases). Germline-derived CDR1 and CDR2 are ENHRY and SYGVKD. Between the trimmed V and J ends, which lost 3 bases and 8 bases, there was a span of 17 bases. This CDR3 has 15 residues. DNA for the CDR3: TGTGCCATCAGTGAAGTTGCGGGACCAGCCTATGAGCAGTTCTTC. This gives the protein CAISEVAGPAYEQFF.

The chain carries TRBV12-3 or TRBV12-4 and TRBJ1-2; D is unresolved. The CDR3 has 14 amino acids. The V end was cut by 10 bases, the J end by 2 bases, with 17 bases between. The CDR3 region has the DNA TGTGCCACCACTAGACTGACGGAGAACTATGGCTACACCTTC. It specifies CATTRLTENYGYTF.

The chain employs TRBV20-1 and TRBJ2-1; TRBD2 matches 9 bases. Trimming took 6 bases from V and 5 from J; bases not matched to a gene: 11. CDR3 length equals 15 residues. Germline V gene data show CDR1 as DFQATT and CDR2 as SNEGSKA (reference sequence). CDR3 residues: CSATLLAGLHNEQFF. CDR3 DNA: TGCAGTGCCACTCTCCTAGCGGGGCTCCACAATGAGCAGTTCTTC.

The chain has TRBV15 and TRBJ2-5, with 7 bases lining up with TRBD2. This CDR3 region has 13 residues. Trimming removed 6 bases from V and 4 bases from J; junction bases left unmatched: 5. Germline CDR1 reads LNHNV; CDR2 reads YYDKDF (reference sequence). In DNA, the CDR3 is TGTGCCACCAGAGTCCCGGGAGGAGAGACCCAGTACTTC. This encodes CATRVPGGETQYF.

This clonotype has only a few counts. This sequence joins TRBV12-3 or TRBV12-4 and TRBJ2-1; perhaps D is TRBD1 or TRBD2 (5 bases each). V lost 6 bases, J lost 2 bases, and 11 bases lay in between. The CDR3 sequence is 14 residues long. CDR3 protein: CASRAMGPYNEQFF. The CDR3 nucleotides are TGTGCCAGCAGGGCCATGGGACCCTACAATGAGCAGTTCTTC.

This clonotype was seen a handful of times. J is TRBJ1-2 and V is TRBV6-1, with a possible D match to TRBD1 (5 bases). This CDR3 has 14 residues. Between the trimmed V and J ends, which lost 5 bases and 6 bases, there was a span of 16 bases. Germline V gene lookup returns CDR1 MNHNS and CDR2 SASEGT. The DNA of the CDR3 is TGTGCCAGCAGTCCCCCTGGGGGGTTAAATGGCTACACCTTC. Translation gives CASSPPGGLNGYTF.

The chain couples TRBV19 to TRBJ1-6, with 9 bases lining up with TRBD1. Germline V CDR1 and CDR2: LNHDA, SQIVND (reference sequence). The CDR3 has 15 amino acids. V lost 6 bases to trimming and J lost 9 bases; unmatched junction nucleotides: 9. CDR3 coding DNA: TGTGCCAGTAGGCCCGACAGGGGGATACCTTCACCCCTCCACTTT. Translating it yields CASRPDRGIPSPLHF.

The CDR3 DNA reads TGCAGTGCAGCAAAGGGTGAGCAGTACGTC. Translation gives CSAAKGEQYV. The chain employs TRBV20-1 and TRBJ2-7, with D hard to call. The CDR3 length is 10 residues. Trimming left V 6 bases short and J 7 bases short, with 10 bases between. Germline V gene data show CDR1 as DFQATT and CDR2 as SNEGSKA (reference sequence).

This clonotype was detected once. The J gene is TRBJ2-5, the V gene TRBV10-3; 11 bases match TRBD2. Per germline, CDR1 ENHRY and CDR2 SYGVKD. J lost 2 bases, V lost 6 bases, and 11 bases had no gene match. This CDR3 spans 17 amino acids. The CDR3 loop is CAISPTPGLAVQETQYF. CDR3 nucleotide sequence: TGTGCCATCAGCCCCACCCCGGGACTAGCGGTTCAAGAGACCCAGTACTTC.

The chain carries TRBV29-1 and TRBJ2-7, with 7 positions matching TRBD2. Germline CDR1 SQVTM, CDR2 ANQGSEA. This CDR3 is built from 14 residues. V gave up 4 bases and J gave up 0 bases; unmatched junction bases: 6. In DNA form, the CDR3 reads TGCAGCGTTGCGTGGCGGGAGAGCTCCTACGAGCAGTACTTC. Translated: CSVAWRESSYEQYF.

This clonotype was found a few times. The CDR3, as DNA: TGTGCCAGTAGCGGGGGGGCCCCCTACGAGCAGTACGTC. It encodes CASSGGAPYEQYV. This sequence joins TRBV2 and TRBJ2-7; 11 bases are shared with TRBD2. Trimming at V came to 9 bases and at J to 2 bases, leaving 3 bases not matched to a gene. CDR1 is SNHLY and CDR2 is FYNNEI in the germline V gene. This CDR3 is 13 amino acids long.